This TCR beta chain came from a study of post-analysis software for immune sequencing data. Study background: In terms of disease course, relapsing-remitting, secondary progressive and progressive-relapsing multiple sclerosis were included.

In regard to this clonotype: As yet, its antigen is unknown.

TCR beta libraries were prepared from cDNA with unique molecular identifiers. Each batch of roughly 0.9 to 10 million T cells produced approximately 470,000 cDNA molecules. In TCRdb, the PCR reads were re-called with MiXCR into one record per CDR3 protein. Seen here are hundreds of thousands of distinct CDR3 sequences, approximately 57% observed once, and the top ten hold over 4%. Germline CDR1 SGHRS, CDR2 YFSETQ. V was pared by 4 bases and J by 0 bases, with 10 bases between. The CDR3 consists of 15 residues. Study-wide points: Controls showed significantly higher normalized Chao1 diversity than did multiple sclerosis patients. The five TRBV segments detected at higher frequency in patients than in controls included TRBV5-6, TRBV5-1 and TRBV20-1. F-measure co-clustering was strong for batch-matched samples.

The chain uses TRBV5-1 and TRBJ2-2; D unclear. The source is a girl between 10 and 17 years old with multiple sclerosis. Material: blood. As DNA, the CDR3 is TGCGCCAGCAGCCCGGACCTCTCGAACACCGGGGAGCTGTTTTTT. Encoded protein: CASSPDLSNTGELFF.